This T cell receptor beta chain was recovered during a study of T cells in Graves' hyperthyroidism and ophthalmopathy (dated by TCRdb to the late 2010s). About the investigation overall: TCR V-J signatures able to tell the groups apart were searched for in a discovery cohort of 90 to 100 patients, of whom around 42 had Graves' ophthalmopathy and more than 55 had stable Graves' hyperthyroidism. An independent validation cohort of 18 to 20 hyperthyroidism patients and about 15 patients who later progressed to ophthalmopathy tested prospective prediction of ophthalmopathy. The approximately 95 discovery patients were divided at random into training and test sets in a 7:3 ratio. Thyroid tissue and blood T-cell repertoires from about 6 Graves' hyperthyroidism patients were also compared in the study. After sampling, hyperthyroidism patients received methimazole starting at 30 mg daily, and ophthalmopathy patients received high-dose intravenous methylprednisolone. TCR Vbeta CDR3 sequencing of 120 to 150 peripheral blood samples (over 40 ophthalmopathy, over 70 hyperthyroidism and approximately 17 progressor patients) is reported in the paper.

General study outcomes and caveats: In validation, the model predicted progression to ophthalmopathy with 55% to 71% sensitivity and 72.22% specificity, a median of around six months before onset. No statistical method was used to set the sample size in advance, and investigators knew the group allocation. Blood samples also contained most of the expanded thyroid clonotypes (frequency above 0.001), which suggests that blood repertoires may reflect thyroid immune responses. A 13 V-J signature model separated ophthalmopathy from stable hyperthyroidism, with roughly 88% sensitivity and about 81% specificity in cross-validation and 80%/75% in testing.

The sample holds many counts of this clonotype. There is no known antigen for this receptor. Base qualities are not at hand, and no much larger clone is one base apart. For CDR1 and CDR2, the germline V gene lists MDHEN and SYDVKM. Its CDR3 holds 18 amino acids, cysteine through phenylalanine. The kept DNA is CDR3 alone, 54 bases in frame from the first base. V lost 5 bases and J lost 0 bases, and the count of bases not matched to a germline gene is 10. The TCR beta CDR3 regions were amplified from the RNA transcripts. The TCR CDR3 was subjected to a first round of RT-PCR using the HTBI primer set and the Qiagen OneStep RT-PCR kit. A second multiplex PCR round built the libraries, followed by size selection and purification. Libraries were sequenced paired-end with 100 bp reads on an Illumina HiSeq2000. The study's own analysis went as follows. SOAPnuke was used to process the raw data, throwing out any read that contained adapters or uncalled bases, had a mean Phred below 15, or lacked an exact constant-primer or identifier match. High-quality paired reads were merged with COPE v1.2.5, and unique nucleotide sequences were defined as clonotypes. Clonotypes were aligned to IMGT TRBV, TRBD and TRBJ reference segments using MiTCR v1.1. Only V-J combinations with frequency above 0.0001, covering approximately 99% of repertoires, were analysed. The TCS score was defined as F50 (clonal expansion) divided by E x V (chaos), with BLOSUM62-based TCRdist calculated between CDR3 peptides within each V-J. Welch's t-statistics and random forest reduced fewer than 550 V-J features to roughly 13, which were used in a naive Bayes classifier (R e1071). The similarity between thyroid and blood repertoires was quantified using the Morisita-Horn index. TCRdb handled the public reads itself, with Q25 trimming in fastp and clone calling in MiXCR, and kept productive beta chains. A single entry per CDR3 protein holds the most common genes and DNA from its merged rows. None of the V and J calls come from the authors' own analysis; TCRdb made them. The sample records 550,000 to 600,000 distinct CDR3 sequences, 40% to 55% of which are singletons. The ten largest account for 15% to 20% of the sample.

Any patient with an uncontrolled infection, another autoimmune disease, pregnancy or lactation was excluded. Diagnoses were based on clinical symptoms, serum thyroxine and TRAb, thyroid ultrasound and orbital computed tomography. Trizol reagent was used to extract total RNA, and RNA quality was then checked on an Agilent 2100 Bioanalyzer. The receptor was derived from an adult woman with Graves' disease, either hyperthyroidism or ophthalmopathy (not recorded which). This receptor chain uses TRBV28 and TRBJ1-5, with 10 bases matching TRBD1. The source material was peripheral blood or thyroid tissue (not recorded which). The DNA sequence is TGTGCCAGCAGTCAGTTCCGGGACAGGGGACCTAGCAATCAGCCCCAGCATTTT. Its protein is CASSQFRDRGPSNQPQHF.